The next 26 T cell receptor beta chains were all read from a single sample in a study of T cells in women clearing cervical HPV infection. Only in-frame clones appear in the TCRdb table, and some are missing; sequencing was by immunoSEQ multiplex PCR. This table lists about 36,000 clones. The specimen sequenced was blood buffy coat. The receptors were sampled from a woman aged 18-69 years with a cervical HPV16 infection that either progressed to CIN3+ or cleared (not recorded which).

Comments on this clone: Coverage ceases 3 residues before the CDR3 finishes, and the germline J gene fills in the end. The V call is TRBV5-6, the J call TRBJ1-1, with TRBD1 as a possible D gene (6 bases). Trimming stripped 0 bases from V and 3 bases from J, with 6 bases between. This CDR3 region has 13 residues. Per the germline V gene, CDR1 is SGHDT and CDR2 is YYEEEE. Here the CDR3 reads CASSLDRDTEAFF. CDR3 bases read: TGTGCCAGCAGCTTGGACAGGGACACTGAA.

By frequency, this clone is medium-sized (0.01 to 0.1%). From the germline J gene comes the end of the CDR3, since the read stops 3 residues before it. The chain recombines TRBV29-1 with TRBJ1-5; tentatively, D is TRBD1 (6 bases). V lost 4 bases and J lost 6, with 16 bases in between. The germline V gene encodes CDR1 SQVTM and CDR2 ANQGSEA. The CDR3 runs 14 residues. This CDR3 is CSVATGSGGQPQHF. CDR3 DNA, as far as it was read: TGCAGCGTTGCCACAGGGTCGGGTGGTCAGCCC.

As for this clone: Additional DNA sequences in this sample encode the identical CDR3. The part of the CDR3 DNA that was read is TGTGCCTGGCACTACAGGGGCCTGGAGGGAGAGACG. This codes for CAWHYRGLEGET. The CDR3 in full is CAWHYRGLEGETQYF. V usage is TRBV30 and J usage is TRBJ2-3, with a tentative D call TRBD1 (7 bases). The read ends 3 residues before the CDR3 terminus; that terminus is restored from the germline J gene. There are 15 residues in the CDR3. CDR1 is GTSNPN, CDR2 SVGIG, per germline (reference sequence).

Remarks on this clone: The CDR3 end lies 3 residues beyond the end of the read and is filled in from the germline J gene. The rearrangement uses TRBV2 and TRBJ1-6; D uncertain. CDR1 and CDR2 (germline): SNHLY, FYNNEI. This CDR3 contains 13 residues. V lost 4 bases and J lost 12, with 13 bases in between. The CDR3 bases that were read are TGTGCCAGCAGTGCCTACCAATATTTACCC. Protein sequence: CASSAYQYLP. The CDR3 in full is CASSAYQYLPLHF.

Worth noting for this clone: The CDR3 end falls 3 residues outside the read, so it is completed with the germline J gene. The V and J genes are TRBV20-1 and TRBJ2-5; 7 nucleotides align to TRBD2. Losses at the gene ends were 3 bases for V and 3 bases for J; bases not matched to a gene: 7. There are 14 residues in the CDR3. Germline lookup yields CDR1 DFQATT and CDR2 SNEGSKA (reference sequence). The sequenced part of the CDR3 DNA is TGCAGTGCTAGTTCCGGGACTACTAAAGAGACC. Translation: CSASSGTTKET. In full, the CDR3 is CSASSGTTKETQYF.

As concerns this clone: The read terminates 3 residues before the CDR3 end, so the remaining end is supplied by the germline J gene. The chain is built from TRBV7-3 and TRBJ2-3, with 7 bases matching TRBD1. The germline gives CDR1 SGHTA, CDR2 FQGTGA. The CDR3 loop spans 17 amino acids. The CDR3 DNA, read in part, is TGTGCCAGCAGCCCTTCTACAGGGGCGCTTCCCCAAGAGACG. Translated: CASSPSTGALPQET. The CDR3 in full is CASSPSTGALPQETQYF.

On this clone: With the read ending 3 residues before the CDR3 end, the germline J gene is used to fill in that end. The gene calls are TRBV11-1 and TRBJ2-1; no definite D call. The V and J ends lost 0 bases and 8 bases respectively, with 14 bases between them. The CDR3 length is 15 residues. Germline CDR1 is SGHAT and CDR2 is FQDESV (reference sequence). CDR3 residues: CASSLAHSSSHEQFF. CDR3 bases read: TGTGCCAGCAGCTTAGCCCATAGTAGTTCCCATGAG.

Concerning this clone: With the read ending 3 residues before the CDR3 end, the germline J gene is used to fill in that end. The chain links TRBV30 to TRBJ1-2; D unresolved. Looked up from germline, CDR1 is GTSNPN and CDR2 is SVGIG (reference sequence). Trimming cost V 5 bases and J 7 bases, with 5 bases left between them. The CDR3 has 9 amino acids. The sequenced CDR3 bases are TGTGCCTGGGGTAGTGGC. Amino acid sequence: CAWGSG. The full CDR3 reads CAWGSGYTF.

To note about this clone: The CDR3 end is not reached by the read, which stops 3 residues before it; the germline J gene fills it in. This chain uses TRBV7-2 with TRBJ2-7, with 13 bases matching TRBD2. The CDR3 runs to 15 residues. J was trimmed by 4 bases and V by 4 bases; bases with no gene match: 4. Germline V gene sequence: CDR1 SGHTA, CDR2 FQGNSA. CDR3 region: CASSSWTSGGYEQYF. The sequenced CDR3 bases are TGTGCCAGCAGCTCCTGGACTAGCGGGGGTTACGAG.

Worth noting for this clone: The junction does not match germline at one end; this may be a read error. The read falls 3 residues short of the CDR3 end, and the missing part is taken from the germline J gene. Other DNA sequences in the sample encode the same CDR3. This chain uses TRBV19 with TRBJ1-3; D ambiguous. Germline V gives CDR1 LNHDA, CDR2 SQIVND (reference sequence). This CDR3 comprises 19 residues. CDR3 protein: CASSIDPGGGLSSGNTIYF. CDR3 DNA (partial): TGTGCCAGTAGTATAGATCCCGGTGGCGGACTGAGCTCTGGAAACACT.

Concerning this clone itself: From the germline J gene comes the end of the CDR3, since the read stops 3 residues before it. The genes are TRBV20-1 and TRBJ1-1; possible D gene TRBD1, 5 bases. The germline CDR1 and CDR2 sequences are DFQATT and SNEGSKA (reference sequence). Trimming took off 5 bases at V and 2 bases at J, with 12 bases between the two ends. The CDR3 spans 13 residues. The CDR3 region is CSAGVGGNTEAFF. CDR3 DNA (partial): TGCAGTGCTGGGGTGGGGGGAAACACTGAA.

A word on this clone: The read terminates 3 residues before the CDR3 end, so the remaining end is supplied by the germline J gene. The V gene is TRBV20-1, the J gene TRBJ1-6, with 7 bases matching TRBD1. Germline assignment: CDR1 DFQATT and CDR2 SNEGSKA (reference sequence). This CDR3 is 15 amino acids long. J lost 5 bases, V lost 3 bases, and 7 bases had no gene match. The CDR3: CSASGGTVDNSPLHF. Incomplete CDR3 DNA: TGCAGTGCTAGCGGCGGGACAGTTGATAATTCACCC.

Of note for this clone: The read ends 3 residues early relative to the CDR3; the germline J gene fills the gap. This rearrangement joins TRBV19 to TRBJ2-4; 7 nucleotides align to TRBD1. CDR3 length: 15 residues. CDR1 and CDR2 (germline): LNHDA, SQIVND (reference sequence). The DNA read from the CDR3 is TGTGCCAGTAAAGACCTCACAGGGGCAAGTGTTGGT. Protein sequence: CASKDLTGASVG. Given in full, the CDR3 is CASKDLTGASVGQYF.

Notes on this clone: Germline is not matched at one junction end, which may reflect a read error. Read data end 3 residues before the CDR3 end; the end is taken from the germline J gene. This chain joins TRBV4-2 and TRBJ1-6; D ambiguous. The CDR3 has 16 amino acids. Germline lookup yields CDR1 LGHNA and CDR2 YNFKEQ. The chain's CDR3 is CASSQDGVPGRSPLHF. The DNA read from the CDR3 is TGCGCCAGCAGCCAAGATGGAGTCCCAGGCCGATCACCC.

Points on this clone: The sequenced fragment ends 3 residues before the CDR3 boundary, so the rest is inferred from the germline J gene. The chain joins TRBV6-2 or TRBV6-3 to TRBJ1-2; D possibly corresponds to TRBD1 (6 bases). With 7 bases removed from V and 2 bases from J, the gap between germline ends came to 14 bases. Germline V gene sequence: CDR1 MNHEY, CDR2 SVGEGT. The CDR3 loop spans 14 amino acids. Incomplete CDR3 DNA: TGTGCCAGCAATTCCGAGACAGGAAACTATGGC. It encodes CASNSETGNYG. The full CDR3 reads CASNSETGNYGYTF.

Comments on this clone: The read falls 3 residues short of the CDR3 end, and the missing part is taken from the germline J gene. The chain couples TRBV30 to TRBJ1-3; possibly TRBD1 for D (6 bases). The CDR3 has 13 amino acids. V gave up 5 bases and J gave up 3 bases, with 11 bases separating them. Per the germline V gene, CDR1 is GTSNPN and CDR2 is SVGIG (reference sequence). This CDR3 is CAWSGGGGNTIYF. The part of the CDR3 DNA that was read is TGTGCCTGGTCGGGAGGGGGTGGAAACACC. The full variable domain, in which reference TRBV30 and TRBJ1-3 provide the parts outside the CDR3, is SQTIHQWPATLVQPVGSPLSLECTVEGTSNPNLYWYRQAAGRGLQLLFYSVGIGQISSEVPQNLSASRPQDRQFILSSKKLLLSDSGFYLCAWSGGGGNTIYFGEGSWLTVV.

CDR3 DNA, as far as it was read: TGTGCCAGCAGCGACACAATTCAGCCC. Encoded protein: CASSDTIQP. The full CDR3 reads CASSDTIQPQHF. The gene calls are TRBV7-2 and TRBJ1-5; D ambiguous. The read falls 3 residues short of the CDR3 end, and the missing part is taken from the germline J gene. The CDR3 is 12 amino acids. V gave up 5 bases and J gave up 6 bases, with 8 bases separating them. Germline CDR1 SGHTA, CDR2 FQGNSA.

CDR3 DNA, as far as it was read: TGCAGTGCTAAAAAGCCTCCAGGGGGATACAATCAGCCC. Its translation is CSAKKPPGGYNQP. The full CDR3 is CSAKKPPGGYNQPQHF. The V and J genes are TRBV20-1 and TRBJ1-5; 7 bases align to TRBD1. The read ends 3 residues before the CDR3 terminus; that terminus is restored from the germline J gene. CDR3 length equals 16 residues. The junction had 12 bases not matched to a gene; V was cut back by 4 bases and J by 3 bases. The germline gives CDR1 DFQATT, CDR2 SNEGSKA (reference sequence).

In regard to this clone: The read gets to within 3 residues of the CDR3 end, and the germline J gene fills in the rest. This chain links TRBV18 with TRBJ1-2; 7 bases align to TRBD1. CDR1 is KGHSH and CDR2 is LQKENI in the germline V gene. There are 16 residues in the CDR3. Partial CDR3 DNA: TGTGCCAGCTCACCGGGACAGAAGGCCCTTACCTACGAC. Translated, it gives CASSPGQKALTYD. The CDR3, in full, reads CASSPGQKALTYDYTF.

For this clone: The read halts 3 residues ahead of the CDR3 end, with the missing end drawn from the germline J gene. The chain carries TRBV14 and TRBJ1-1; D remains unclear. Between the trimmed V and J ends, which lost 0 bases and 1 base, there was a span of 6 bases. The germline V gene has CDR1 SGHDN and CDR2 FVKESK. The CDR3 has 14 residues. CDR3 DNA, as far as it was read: TGTGCCAGCAGCCAAGAAGGCAGGAACACTGAA. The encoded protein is CASSQEGRNTE. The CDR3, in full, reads CASSQEGRNTEAFF. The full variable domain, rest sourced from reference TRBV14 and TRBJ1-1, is EAGVTQFPSHSVIEKGQTVTLRCDPISGHDNLYWYRRVMGKEIKFLLHFVKESKQDESGMPNNRFLAERTGGTYSTLKVQPAELEDSGVYFCASSQEGRNTEAFFGQGTRLTVV.

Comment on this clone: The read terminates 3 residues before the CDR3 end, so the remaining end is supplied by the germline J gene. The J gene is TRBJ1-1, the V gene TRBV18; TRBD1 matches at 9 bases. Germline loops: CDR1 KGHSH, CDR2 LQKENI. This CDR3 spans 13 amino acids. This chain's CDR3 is CASSPPGQGTAFF. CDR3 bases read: TGTGCCAGCTCACCTCCGGGACAGGGTACA.

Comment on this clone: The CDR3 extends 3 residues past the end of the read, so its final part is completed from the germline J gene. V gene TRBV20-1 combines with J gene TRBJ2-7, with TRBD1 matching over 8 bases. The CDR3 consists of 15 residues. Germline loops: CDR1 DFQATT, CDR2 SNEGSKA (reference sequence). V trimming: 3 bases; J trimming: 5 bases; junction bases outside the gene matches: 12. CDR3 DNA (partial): TGCAGTGCTAGTAACCGTCAGGGGGCCAGTAACGAG. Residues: CSASNRQGASNE. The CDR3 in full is CSASNRQGASNEQYF.

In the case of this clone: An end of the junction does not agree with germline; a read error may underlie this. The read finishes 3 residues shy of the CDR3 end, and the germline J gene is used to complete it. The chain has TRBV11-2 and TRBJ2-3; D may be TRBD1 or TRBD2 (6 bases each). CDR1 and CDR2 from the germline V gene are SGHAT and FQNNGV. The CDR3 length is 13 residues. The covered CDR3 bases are TGTGCCGGCAGCTTAGCAGGGGAGGAGACG. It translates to CAGSLAGEET. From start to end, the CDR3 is CAGSLAGEETQYF. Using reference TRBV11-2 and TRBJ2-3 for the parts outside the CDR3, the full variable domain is EAGVAQSPRYKIIEKRQSVAFWCNPISGHATLYWYQQILGQGPKLLIQFQNNGVVDDSQLPKDRFSAERLKGVDSTLKIQPAKLEDSAVYLCAGSLAGEETQYFGPGTRLTVL.

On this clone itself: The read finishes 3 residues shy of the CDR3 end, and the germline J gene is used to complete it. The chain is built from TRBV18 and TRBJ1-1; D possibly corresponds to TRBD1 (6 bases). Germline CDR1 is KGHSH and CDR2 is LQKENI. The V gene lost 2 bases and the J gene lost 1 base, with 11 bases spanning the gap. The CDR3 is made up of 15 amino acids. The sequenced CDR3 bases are TGTGCCAGCTCACCAACACAGACAGGGAACACTGAA. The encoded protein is CASSPTQTGNTE. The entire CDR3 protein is CASSPTQTGNTEAFF.

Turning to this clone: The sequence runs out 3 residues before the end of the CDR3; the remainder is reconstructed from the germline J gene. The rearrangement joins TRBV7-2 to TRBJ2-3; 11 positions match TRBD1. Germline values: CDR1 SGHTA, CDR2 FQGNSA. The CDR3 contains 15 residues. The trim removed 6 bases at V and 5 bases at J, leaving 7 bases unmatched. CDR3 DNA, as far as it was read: TGTGCCAGCAGAAGGGACAGGGGGGGATTAGATACG. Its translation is CASRRDRGGLDT. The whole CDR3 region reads CASRRDRGGLDTQYF.

The CDR3 bases that were read are TGCAGTGCCCCCGGCGGGGGAGGTATTGGC. This gives the protein CSAPGGGGIG. Given in full, the CDR3 is CSAPGGGGIGYTF. The V call is TRBV20-1, the J call TRBJ1-2; possible D gene TRBD1, 5 bases. The CDR3 end falls 3 residues outside the read, so it is completed with the germline J gene. CDR1 DFQATT and CDR2 SNEGSKA come from the germline V gene (reference sequence). This CDR3 contains 13 residues. V lost 6 bases and J lost 7, with 18 bases in between.